Below, 20 T cell receptor beta chains from the same sample are listed, as sequenced in a study of somatic mutations in cytotoxic T cells in rheumatoid arthritis. Produced via immunoSEQ multiplex PCR; TCRdb's table is partial and in-frame only. In the table there are about 16,000 clones, approximately 78% of which are singletons. The sample consisted of CD8+ T cells sorted from blood. These receptors all stem from a woman aged 45 to 65 with rheumatoid arthritis.

The chain links TRBV6-8 to TRBJ2-2; 10 bases map to TRBD1. CDR1 and CDR2 (germline): MNHGY, SAAAGT. The CDR3 sequence is 20 residues long. The V segment lost 0 bases and the J segment 3 bases; nucleotides outside the gene matches: 13. In nucleotides, the CDR3 is TGTGCCAGCAGTTACTCGGCGTCGGGACAGGGGTCTGTGGACACCGGGGAGCTGTTTTTT. It yields the protein CASSYSASGQGSVDTGELFF.

The CDR3 sequence: CASSRIAGVVDEQFF. The CDR3 DNA reads TGTGCCAGCAGTCGCATAGCGGGAGTCGTCGATGAGCAGTTCTTC. V gene TRBV27 combines with J gene TRBJ2-1; 9 bases are a match to TRBD2. CDR1 is MNHEY and CDR2 is SMNVEV in the germline V gene (reference sequence). The length of the CDR3 is 15 residues. V lost 5 bases to trimming and J lost 8 bases; unmatched junction nucleotides: 10.

This clone was seen a handful of times. V usage is TRBV19 and J usage is TRBJ2-5; 7 positions match TRBD1. The CDR3 is made up of 14 amino acids. J lost 6 bases, V lost 5 bases, and 9 bases had no gene match. Germline V gene sequence: CDR1 LNHDA, CDR2 SQIVND (reference sequence). Here the CDR3 DNA reads TGTGCCAGTAGTCTATCGACAGGGTTTAAGACCCAGTACTTC. Amino acid sequence: CASSLSTGFKTQYF. The full variable domain, rest sourced from reference TRBV19 and TRBJ2-5, is DGGITQSPKYLFRKEGQNVTLSCEQNLNHDAMYWYRQDPGQGLRLIYYSQIVNDFQKGDIAEGYSVSREKKESFPLTVTSAQKNPTAFYLCASSLSTGFKTQYFGPGTRLLVL.

V gene TRBV9 combines with J gene TRBJ2-3; possibly TRBD1 or TRBD2 for D (6 bases each). The length of the CDR3 is 15 residues. The germline CDR1 and CDR2 sequences are SGDLS and YYNGEE. V lost 4 bases, J lost 3 bases, and 15 bases lay in between. The CDR3 loop is CASSPSRGLTDTQYF. For the CDR3, the DNA is TGTGCCAGCAGCCCCAGTCGGGGGCTGACAGATACGCAGTATTTT.

The chain is built from TRBV10-2 and TRBJ2-1, with TRBD2 as a possible D gene (6 bases). V shed 3 bases and J shed 0 bases, with 9 bases lying between them. This CDR3 spans 15 amino acids. From germline, CDR1 is WSHSY and CDR2 SAAADI. This chain's CDR3 is CASSDLGGSYNEQFF. DNA for the CDR3: TGCGCCAGCAGTGACCTGGGGGGCTCCTACAATGAGCAGTTCTTC.

CDR3 DNA sequence: TGTGCTAGTGGTTTGCCTGGTCCGGGACAGGACCAAGAGACCCAGTACTTC. This codes for CASGLPGPGQDQETQYF. V and J are TRBV12-5 and TRBJ2-5, with 8 bases identical to TRBD1. CDR3 length: 17 residues. With 2 bases clipped from V and 0 bases from J, the junction kept 8 bases outside the gene matches. Germline CDR1 LGHNT, CDR2 FRNRAP.

In its sample, this clone was seen a few times. V usage is TRBV27 and J usage is TRBJ2-1; 9 positions match TRBD1. V dropped 3 bases and J dropped 1; count of bases not matched to a gene: 1. The germline CDR1 and CDR2 sequences are MNHEY and SMNVEV (reference sequence). This CDR3 is 15 amino acids long. The CDR3 coding sequence is TGTGCCAGCAGTTTTGACAGGGGGTCCTACAATGAGCAGTTCTTC. Amino acid sequence: CASSFDRGSYNEQFF.

Comments on this clone: The junction departs from the called germline gene at one end, perhaps through a read error. The chain links TRBV11-2 to TRBJ2-5; D remains ambiguous. This CDR3 contains 12 residues. Germline V gives CDR1 SGHAT, CDR2 FQNNGV. The CDR3, as DNA: TGTGCCAGCAGCTTAGGAGGAAGACCGTCCGACTTC. Translated: CASSLGGRPSDF. Complete variable domain (other parts from reference TRBV11-2 and TRBJ2-5): EAGVAQSPRYKIIEKRQSVAFWCNPISGHATLYWYQQILGQGPKLLIQFQNNGVVDDSQLPKDRFSAERLKGVDSTLKIQPAKLEDSAVYLCASSLGGRPSDFGPGTRLLVL.

The chain is built from TRBV30 and TRBJ2-4; a possible D gene is TRBD2 (5 bases). V was clipped by 5 bases and J by 2 bases, with 19 bases between them. The CDR3 loop spans 16 amino acids. Germline loops: CDR1 GTSNPN, CDR2 SVGIG (reference sequence). The CDR3 region has the DNA TGTGCCTGGGCCCGGGGAGACGGAGAGCCCAAAAACATTCAGTACTTC. It yields the protein CAWARGDGEPKNIQYF.

The gene calls are TRBV2 and TRBJ2-1, with D perhaps TRBD2 (5 bases). This CDR3 has 13 amino acids. Germline V gene data show CDR1 as SNHLY and CDR2 as FYNNEI. Trimming removed 7 bases from V and 4 bases from J, with 11 bases in between. The CDR3 loop is CASTTGNYNEQFF. CDR3 nucleotide sequence: TGTGCCAGCACCACGGGGAATTACAATGAGCAGTTCTTC.

The rearrangement joins TRBV5-1 to TRBJ2-5; TRBD2 aligns across 7 bases. Germline CDR1 and CDR2: SGHRS and YFSETQ. Trimming cost V 5 bases and J 4 bases; bases outside gene matches: 5. CDR3 length: 13 amino acids. The CDR3 is CASRLAVAETQYF. The CDR3 nucleotides read TGCGCCAGCAGGCTAGCGGTTGCAGAGACCCAGTACTTC.

The chain carries TRBV6-5 and TRBJ1-5, with D unclear. Trimming stripped 7 bases from V and 0 bases from J, with 13 bases between. Germline-derived CDR1 and CDR2 are MNHEY and SVGAGI. CDR3 length equals 15 residues. The CDR3 DNA follows: TGTGCCAGCAAAGCATCAGACAATAGCAATCAGCCCCAGCATTTT. Protein: CASKASDNSNQPQHF.

The chain has TRBV7-9 and TRBJ2-7; a weak D match, TRBD2 (7 bases). Trimming stripped 1 base from V and 5 bases from J, with 12 bases between. The CDR3 is 14 amino acids. In germline, CDR1 is SEHNR, CDR2 FQNEAQ (reference sequence). The CDR3: CASSLEGGVHEQYF. CDR3 coding DNA: TGTGCCAGCAGCTTAGAGGGGGGGGTCCACGAGCAGTACTTC.

This rearrangement joins TRBV6-1 to TRBJ2-1; 7 bases align to TRBD1. The V segment lost 6 bases and the J segment 8 bases; nucleotides outside the gene matches: 4. CDR3 size: 12 residues. The V gene's germline CDR1 is MNHNS and CDR2 SASEGT. The CDR3 region has the DNA TGTGCCAGCAGGGGCGACAGGGATGAGCAGTTCTTC. This encodes CASRGDRDEQFF.

The chain employs TRBV4-3 and TRBJ2-7; D possibly corresponds to TRBD2 (6 bases). V was shortened by 0 bases and J by 3 bases, with 12 bases between the two germline ends. Germline values: CDR1 LGHNA, CDR2 YSLEER. The CDR3 contains 15 residues. The CDR3 loop reads CASSQEEGGGYEQYF. The CDR3 nucleotides are TGCGCCAGCAGCCAAGAGGAGGGCGGAGGCTACGAGCAGTACTTC.

This sequence joins TRBV7-3 and TRBJ2-1; TRBD1 matches 7 bases. CDR3 length: 16 amino acids. Per germline, CDR1 SGHTA and CDR2 FQGTGA. The V and J ends lost 4 bases and 2 bases, in that order; junction bases with no gene match: 8. CDR3 bases: TGTGCCAGCAGCTCCCCCCGAGGGGGCGCCTACAATGAGCAGTTCTTC. This gives the protein CASSSPRGGAYNEQFF.

The chain has TRBV11-2 and TRBJ2-4, with D perhaps assigned TRBD1 or TRBD2 (6 bases each). Trimming shortened V by 5 bases and J by 0 bases, and 11 bases separated the two germline ends. Germline assignment: CDR1 SGHAT and CDR2 FQNNGV. CDR3 size: 15 residues. CDR3: CASSGGPGAKNIQYF. The CDR3 DNA is TGTGCCAGCAGCGGGGGGCCTGGAGCCAAAAACATTCAGTACTTC.

The chain joins TRBV10-1 to TRBJ2-1, with TRBD2 matching over 13 bases. This CDR3 contains 16 residues. Germline CDR1 reads WNHNN; CDR2 reads SYGVQD (reference sequence). The V gene end was trimmed by 7 bases and the J gene end by 3 bases; junction bases not matched to a gene: 6. CDR3 in DNA: TGCGCCAGCAAAACCCGGACTAGCGGGAGCTACAATGAGCAGTTCTTC. Amino acid sequence: CASKTRTSGSYNEQFF.

In this sample, this clone turned up once. The rearrangement links TRBV10-3 to TRBJ2-7; 7 nucleotides line up with TRBD1. V gave up 10 bases and J gave up 6 bases; unmatched junction bases: 9. The V gene's germline CDR1 is ENHRY and CDR2 SYGVKD. This CDR3 is 12 amino acids long. Written as DNA, the CDR3 is TGTGCCACCGGACAGGTTAACTCCGAGCAGTACTTC. This codes for CATGQVNSEQYF.

J is TRBJ1-1 and V is TRBV7-9, with 8 bases lining up with TRBD1. CDR1 and CDR2 from the germline V gene are SEHNR and FQNEAQ (reference sequence). The J segment lost 2 bases and the V segment lost 5 bases, leaving 13 bases of the junction unmatched. The CDR3 length is 17 residues. The chain's CDR3 is CASSMTLRQGSNTEAFF. The CDR3 DNA reads TGTGCCAGCAGCATGACCCTCAGACAGGGGTCCAACACTGAAGCTTTCTTT.